These T cell receptor beta chains were read from a single sample in a study of T cell repertoires in cytomegalovirus infection. Each CDR3 protein is one row after TCRdb ran MiXCR on the reads. The profile shows about 230,000 distinct CDR3 sequences, approximately 22% of them singletons. The sample consisted of CD8+ T cells from PBMCs. These receptors were collected from a human donor in good health (CMV status not recorded). Some clones in this sample may be carry-over from other donors' samples. Each CDR3 is given with its conserved first and last residue. The D gene is left open where the match is weak. Some rows have no size entry. The others give once, few or many, or a class for an expanded clone.

TRBD1	NA	TRBV7-2	TRBJ2-2	TGTGCCAGCAGCTTAGTGGAACAGGGGTTAGCCGGGGAGCTGTTTTTT	CASSLVEQGLAGELFF
NA	few	TRBV9	TRBJ2-3	TGTGCCAGCAGCGTCATGGAGCTCGAGGATACGCAGTATTTT	CASSVMELEDTQYF
TRBD1	NA	TRBV2	TRBJ1-1	TGTGCCAGCAGTGAGGGACAGGGCTTCGCCCGTTGGTGGAAAGCTTTCTTT	CASSEGQGFARWWKAFF
NA	NA	TRBV14	TRBJ2-2	TGTGCCAGCAGCGGTGTTATTGGCACCGGGGAGCTGTTTTTT	CASSGVIGTGELFF
NA	NA	TRBV7-8	TRBJ1-1	TGTGCCAGCAGCTACGCCAAGGACGGCGAAGCTTTCTTT	CASSYAKDGEAFF
NA	many	TRBV12-3/TRBV12-4	TRBJ1-2	TGTGCCAGCAGTTTAGGAGGGGACGGCTACACCTTC	CASSLGGDGYTF
TRBD1	few	TRBV20-1	TRBJ2-1	TGCAGTGCTAGTCCCGGGACAGGGGACTTCAATGAGCAGTTCTTC	CSASPGTGDFNEQFF
TRBD2	NA	TRBV27	TRBJ2-2	TGTGCCAGCAGTCGGGGCGGGGGGACGACCGGGGAGCTGTTTTTT	CASSRGGGTTGELFF
NA	many	TRBV7-3	TRBJ1-2	TGTGCCAGCAGCCCCACAACCAGCGCTAACTATGGCTACACCTTC	CASSPTTSANYGYTF
NA	NA	TRBV12-3/TRBV12-4	TRBJ2-1	TGTGCCAGCAGTTTAGTGTCTGGGACAGAGCAGTTCTTC	CASSLVSGTEQFF
NA	few	TRBV19	TRBJ2-7	TGTGCCAGTAGTACGGGGACGGAGACCTACGAGCAGTACTTC	CASSTGTETYEQYF
NA	few	TRBV5-6	TRBJ2-1	TGTGCCAGCAGCCCCACAGTTACTACCTCCAATGAGCAGTTCTTC	CASSPTVTTSNEQFF
NA	few	TRBV30	TRBJ2-7	TGTGCCTGGAGTAATTTTGGCGACAGGCCAACCTACGAGCAGTACTTC	CAWSNFGDRPTYEQYF
NA	many	TRBV7-6	TRBJ2-1	TGTGCCAGCAGCGCGAGGGGGGAAGGGTTCAATGAGCAGTTCTTC	CASSARGEGFNEQFF
TRBD1	NA	TRBV6-6	TRBJ2-2	TGTGCCAGCAGTTACCCCCGGGACAGGGGTTATACCGGGGAGCTGTTTTTT	CASSYPRDRGYTGELFF
NA	few	TRBV6-1	TRBJ2-7	TGTGCCAGCAGTTGGGACGACAGTACCTACGAGCAGTACTTC	CASSWDDSTYEQYF
NA	NA	TRBV2	TRBJ2-1	TGTGCCAGCAGTGAAGGAGCGGACTCCTACAATGAGCAGTTCTTC	CASSEGADSYNEQFF
NA	once	TRBV20-1	TRBJ2-1	TGCAGTGCTAGCGGAGGGGCTTTATCCTACAATGAGCAGTTCTTC	CSASGGALSYNEQFF
NA	many	TRBV20-1	TRBJ2-3	TGCAGTGGGAAGGACTTTCAGATACCAGATACGCAGTATTTT	CSGKDFQIPDTQYF
TRBD2	NA	TRBV28	TRBJ2-5	TGTGCCAGCAGTCGGATAGCGGGGGGGCCGAGTCAAGAGACCCGGTACTTC	CASSRIAGGPSQETRYF
NA	few	TRBV7-9	TRBJ1-2	TGTGCCAGCAGCCCGGTTCACTATGGCTACACCTTC	CASSPVHYGYTF
NA	few	TRBV28	TRBJ2-7	TGTGCCAGCAGTCCCGGACGGGGAGGCTACGAGCAGTACTTC	CASSPGRGGYEQYF
TRBD2	many	TRBV7-2	TRBJ2-7	TGTGCCAGCAACATCCTAGCGGGGGGGCCCCACGAGCAGTACTTC	CASNILAGGPHEQYF
NA	many	TRBV7-2	TRBJ1-1	TGTGCCAGCAGCTGGGGGCCGAACACTGAAGCTTTCTTT	CASSWGPNTEAFF
NA	NA	TRBV18	TRBJ1-4	TGTGCCAGCTCAAGGGGGAGTAATGAAAAACTGTTTTTT	CASSRGSNEKLFF
NA	few	TRBV6-5	TRBJ1-1	TGTGCCAGCAGTTACTCATGGGGGGCGGAAGCTTTCTTT	CASSYSWGAEAFF
NA	many	TRBV6-1	TRBJ1-5	TGTGCCAGCAGAAGGCGCGCCCTAGGGGGTAGCAATCAGCCCCAGCATTTT	CASRRRALGGSNQPQHF
NA	few	TRBV2	TRBJ2-1	TGTGCCAGCAGAGTAGCGGATTCGCCCTCCTACAATGAGCAGTTCTTC	CASRVADSPSYNEQFF
NA	NA	TRBV20-1	TRBJ2-7	TGCAGTGCTAGAGATAGGGAGAACTACGAGCAGTACTTC	CSARDRENYEQYF
TRBD1	many	TRBV7-6	TRBJ2-2	TGTGCCAGCAGCTTAGAGTCAGGGGGAAGGACCGGGGAGCTGTTTTTT	CASSLESGGRTGELFF
NA	few	TRBV28	TRBJ2-7	TGTGCCAGCATCAAATCAGGGCTCTACGAGCAGTACTTC	CASIKSGLYEQYF
TRBD2	many	TRBV29-1	TRBJ2-1	TGCACTACGGCTAGCGGGGCAACTGAGCAGTTCTTC	CTTASGATEQFF
NA	many	TRBV12-3/TRBV12-4	TRBJ2-4	TGTGCCAGCAGTTCGAGGAAGAGGTACATTCAGTACTTC	CASSSRKRYIQYF
NA	NA	TRBV19	TRBJ2-1	TGTGCCAGTAGTACCGCCTCGGACAATGAGCAGTTCTTC	CASSTASDNEQFF
NA	NA	TRBV15	TRBJ1-6	TGTGCCACCAGCAGAGTTCCGATTGCTTCCTATAATTCACCCCTCCACTTT	CATSRVPIASYNSPLHF
NA	NA	TRBV20-1	TRBJ1-2	TGCAGTGCTAGTTCAGGGACCTATGGCTACACCTTC	CSASSGTYGYTF
TRBD1	NA	TRBV27	TRBJ1-1	TGTGCCACCAAGGACAGGGTGAGGACTGAAGCTTTCTTT	CATKDRVRTEAFF
TRBD2	many	TRBV7-9	TRBJ2-1	TGTGCCAGCACCCTGCTACTAGCGGACAATGAGCAGTTCTTC	CASTLLLADNEQFF
TRBD2	NA	TRBV14	TRBJ2-1	TGTGCCAGCAGTCTAGTAGCGGGGGTGCGAAATGAGCAGTTCTTC	CASSLVAGVRNEQFF